The entry below gives a single TCR beta chain sequence along with its context. Its antigen is currently not known. Base qualities are missing; no much larger clone stands one base away. TCRbeta CDR3 regions were amplified from genomic DNA using the immunoSEQ Assay, a bias-controlled multiplex PCR. Per the source publication's procedure: The number of nucleated cells in each sample was estimated from the amplification of reference gene primers within the assay. To quantify the absolute abundance of each unique TCRbeta CDR3 rearrangement, sequence reads were collapsed and filtered. For each sample, productive Simpson clonality was calculated as the square root of Simpson's diversity index across productive rearrangements. TCRdb provides this immuneACCESS table in a form limited to in-frame rearrangements. Some clones are lacking; in checked studies, under half of them reflect an unresolved V gene, and why the rest are absent is not known. V, J and clone size were drawn from that table, and D and trimming were deduced from the DNA. In all, the sample holds some 120,000 clones, and approximately 86% of those were seen once. The ten largest make up approximately 4.7% of the sample.

The collaborating institutions used their own protocols to collect whole blood in K2EDTA tubes. For TCRbeta analysis, collaborator samples were shipped as frozen whole blood, as isolated PBMCs, or as DNA extracted from either sample type. These data belong to a study of blood T cell repertoires in COVID-19 (dated by TCRdb to 2018 to 2021). As for the study more broadly: Samples from collaborators originated in the United States, Italy and Spain and spanned both the acute and convalescent phases of COVID-19. Where available, HLA class I and class II types were obtained from metadata supplied by the sample provider rather than from assay-based typing. The prospective study material was composed of cDNA or gDNA derived from T cells, B-cell-depleted T cells, or PBMCs. The repertoires were released in a freely available public database intended as a resource for research on the immune response to SARS-CoV-2. The samples were drawn from two sources: the first 160 participants of the ongoing ImmuneRACE study, and fewer than 1,500 subjects contributed by 6 global collaborators. Sample metadata almost always included a de-identified subject ID, COVID-19 status, age in years and sex. Subjects who had been exposed to COVID-19, were actively infected with it, or had recovered from it provided the deeply sampled blood TCRbeta repertoires that made up the dataset.

Overall results and qualifications from the work: The amount of clinical and demographic metadata varied by source and participant and was provided uncurated.

Sequences were obtained from peripheral blood. The source is a man aged 35 to 55 with acute or convalescent COVID-19.

The CDR3 protein is CASSQPGLAGVGETQYF. In nucleotides, the sequence is TGTGCCAGCAGCCAGCCGGGACTAGCGGGGGTGGGGGAGACCCAGTACTTC. The rearrangement combines TRBV7-8 with TRBJ2-5; 14 nucleotides in the junction match TRBD2. Compared with germline, V lacks 5 bases and J lacks 5 bases; bases without a gene match: 10. The CDR3 spans 17 residues, from the cysteine through the phenylalanine. CDR3 DNA only is kept here, 51 bases in frame from base 1. CDR1 is given as SGHVS and CDR2 as FQNEAQ, both from the germline V gene.